This TCR beta chain appears in the sequencing data of a study of naive CD8 T cells in extremely preterm neonates. Healthy nonsmoking adults and healthy children aged about 16-60 months donated peripheral blood. Live Annexin V-negative naive CD3+CD8+CD45RA+CCR7+ T cells were sorted. Some clones are missing from TCRdb's copy, which holds only in-frame ones; the method was immunoSEQ multiplex PCR. In the table there are about 5,300 clones, approximately 97% of which are singletons. This TCR was sampled from a human donor in good health. Material: naive CD8+ T cells from blood.

The CDR3 nucleotides are TGTGCCAGCAGTGAATCGCCTTTCCAGGGTACGTCCTACAATGAGCAGTTCTTC. Its protein product is CASSESPFQGTSYNEQFF. The chain couples TRBV6-1 to TRBJ2-1, with a tentative D call TRBD1 (5 bases). CDR1 and CDR2 from the germline V gene are MNHNS and SASEGT. CDR3 length: 18 amino acids. V lost 2 bases and J 1 base, leaving 18 bases between the germline ends.